The clone carrying this T cell receptor beta chain was recorded once. Data came from immunoSEQ multiplex PCR; TCRdb stores just in-frame clones and leaves some out. In the table there are under 65,000 clones, roughly 90% of which are singletons. These data belong to a study of T cells in localized non-small cell lung cancer. Germline-derived CDR1 and CDR2 are MGHRA and YSYEKL. V dropped 4 bases and J dropped 3 bases, with 13 bases sitting between them. The CDR3 loop spans 14 amino acids. The TCR originated in a man aged 40 to 75 with stage I squamous cell lung carcinoma. Sequenced material: peripheral blood, taken before any cancer treatment. V gene TRBV4-1 combines with J gene TRBJ2-7, with a tentative D call TRBD1 (6 bases). Here the CDR3 reads CASSLYRASYEQYF. The DNA of the CDR3 is TGCGCCAGCAGCCTTTACAGGGCTAGCTACGAGCAGTACTTC.